Presented here are 4 T cell receptor beta chains from one specimen sequenced in a study of T cells in Graves' hyperthyroidism and ophthalmopathy. It was RNA transcripts that yielded the amplified TCR beta CDR3 regions. HTBI primers drove first-round RT-PCR of the TCR CDR3. One entry per CDR3 protein, called by TCRdb with MiXCR from the multiplex PCR reads. The top ten hold over 15% of the sample, which has over 700,000 distinct CDR3 sequences, approximately 18% seen once. Material for sequencing was blood. The source of these receptors is a woman aged 45 to 65 with Graves' hyperthyroidism that later progressed to Graves' ophthalmopathy.

This clonotype was picked up many times. The chain recombines TRBV5-8 with TRBJ1-2, with 7 nucleotides matching TRBD1. The junction had 8 bases not matched to a gene; V was cut back by 3 bases and J by 3 bases. This CDR3 spans 15 amino acids. Germline CDR1 SGHTS, CDR2 YDEGEE. The CDR3 protein is CASSSTGSLYYGYTF. CDR3 bases: TGTGCCAGCAGCTCGACAGGGTCGCTTTACTATGGCTACACCTTC.

The V gene is TRBV7-9, the J gene TRBJ1-2; perhaps TRBD1 as D (5 bases). The CDR3 is 16 amino acids. Trimming removed 1 base at V and 0 bases at J, with 12 bases between. Germline CDR1 is SEHNR and CDR2 is FQNEAQ (reference sequence). CDR3 sequence reads: CASSLEWGRTNYGYTF. The CDR3, as DNA: TGTGCCAGCAGCTTAGAGTGGGGCCGAACTAACTATGGCTACACCTTC.

This sequence joins TRBV24-1 and TRBJ2-7; 8 bases line up with TRBD2. J lost 4 bases, V lost 5 bases, and 6 bases had no gene match. The CDR3 consists of 14 residues. Per germline, CDR1 KGHDR and CDR2 SFDVKD. The CDR3 nucleotides read TGTGCCACCAGTGCGGGGGGGAACCAATACGAGCAGTACTTC. It translates to CATSAGGNQYEQYF.

With regard to this clonotype: This may come from a read error, since a much larger clone is one base off. The genes are TRBV6-2 or TRBV6-3 and TRBJ2-1; D unclear. CDR3 length equals 11 residues. With 7 bases removed from V and 4 bases from J, the gap between germline ends came to 5 bases. Germline V gene lookup returns CDR1 MNHEY and CDR2 SVGEGT. As DNA, the CDR3 is TGTGCCAGCATCGTATACAATGAGCAGTTCTTC. Translation gives CASIVYNEQFF.